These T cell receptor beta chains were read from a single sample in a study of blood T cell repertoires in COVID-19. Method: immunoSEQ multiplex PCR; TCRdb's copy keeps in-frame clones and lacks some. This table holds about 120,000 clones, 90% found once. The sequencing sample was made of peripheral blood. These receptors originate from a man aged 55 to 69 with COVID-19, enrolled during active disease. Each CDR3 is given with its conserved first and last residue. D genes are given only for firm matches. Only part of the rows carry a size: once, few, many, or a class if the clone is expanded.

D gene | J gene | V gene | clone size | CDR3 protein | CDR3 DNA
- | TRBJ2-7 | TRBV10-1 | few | CASSVEGGEQYF | TGCGCCAGCAGTGTGGAGGGTGGCGAGCAGTACTTC
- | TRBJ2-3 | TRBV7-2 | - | CASSPQLSTDTQYF | TGTGCCAGCTCACCCCAACTTAGCACAGATACGCAGTATTTT
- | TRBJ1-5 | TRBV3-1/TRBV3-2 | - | CASSQEGAQPQHF | TGTGCCAGCAGCCAAGAAGGGGCCCAGCCCCAGCATTTT
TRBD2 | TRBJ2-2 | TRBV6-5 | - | CAGGGWTSGPGELFF | TGTGCCGGAGGGGGGTGGACTAGCGGGCCTGGGGAGCTGTTTTTT
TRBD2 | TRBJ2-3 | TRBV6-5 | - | CASSYSAGEVDTQYF | TGTGCCAGCAGTTACTCGGCGGGAGAGGTAGATACGCAGTATTTT
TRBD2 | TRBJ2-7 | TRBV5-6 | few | CASSRPSGRAVGEQYF | TGTGCCAGCAGCAGACCCAGCGGGAGGGCCGTCGGCGAGCAGTACTTC
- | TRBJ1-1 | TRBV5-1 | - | CASSKGGDEAFF | TGCGCCAGCAGCAAAGGAGGCGATGAAGCTTTCTTT
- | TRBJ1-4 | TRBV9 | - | CASSALDSQGEKLFF | TGTGCCAGCAGCGCTCTTGACAGCCAGGGGGAAAAACTGTTTTTT
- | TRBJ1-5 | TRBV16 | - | CASSQGLNQPQHF | TGTGCCAGCAGCCAGGGCCTCAATCAGCCCCAGCATTTT
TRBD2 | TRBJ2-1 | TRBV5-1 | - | CASTSSGASNEQFF | TGCGCCAGCACCTCAAGCGGGGCCTCCAATGAGCAGTTCTTC
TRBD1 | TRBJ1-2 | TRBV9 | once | CASSAAQGIPINYGYTF | TGTGCCAGCAGCGCCGCACAGGGGATCCCTATAAACTATGGCTACACCTTC
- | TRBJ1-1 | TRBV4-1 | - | CASSQDMGGTEAFF | TGCGCCAGCAGCCAAGATATGGGGGGGACTGAAGCTTTCTTT
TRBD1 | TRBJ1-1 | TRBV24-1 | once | CATSETDRAAEAFF | TGTGCCACCAGTGAAACAGACAGGGCGGCTGAAGCTTTCTTT
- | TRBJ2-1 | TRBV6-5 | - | CASTRGGMGHNEQFF | TGTGCCAGCACTAGGGGGGGGATGGGGCACAATGAGCAGTTCTTC
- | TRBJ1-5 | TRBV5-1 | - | CASSSEGDQPQHF | TGCGCCAGCAGCTCCGAGGGCGATCAGCCCCAGCATTTT
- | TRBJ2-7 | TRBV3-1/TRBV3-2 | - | CASSPVGFGYEQYF | TGTGCCAGCAGCCCGGTGGGCTTTGGCTACGAGCAGTACTTC
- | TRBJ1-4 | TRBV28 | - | CASSLVGLNTNEKLFF | TGTGCCAGCAGTTTAGTCGGACTCAACACTAATGAAAAACTGTTTTTT
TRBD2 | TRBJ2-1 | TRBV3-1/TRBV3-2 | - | CASSHTTSSNEQFF | TGTGCCAGCAGCCATACGACTAGCTCGAATGAGCAGTTCTTC
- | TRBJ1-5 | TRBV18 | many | CASSPEIADMSNQPQHF | TGTGCCAGCTCACCAGAAATCGCTGACATGAGCAATCAGCCCCAGCATTTT
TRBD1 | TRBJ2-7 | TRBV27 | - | CASKIGQGGFYEQYF | TGTGCCAGCAAAATCGGACAGGGGGGATTTTACGAGCAGTACTTC
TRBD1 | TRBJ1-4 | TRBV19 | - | CASIGTGWGSNEKLFF | TGTGCCAGTATCGGGACAGGGTGGGGATCTAATGAAAAACTGTTTTTT
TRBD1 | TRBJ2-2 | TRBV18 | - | CASSRTGNTGELFF | TGTGCCAGCTCTCGGACAGGGAACACCGGGGAGCTGTTTTTT
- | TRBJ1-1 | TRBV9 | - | CASSVATGQTEAFF | TGTGCCAGCAGCGTAGCAACAGGGCAAACTGAAGCTTTCTTT
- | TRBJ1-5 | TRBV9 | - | CASSVYGDQPQHF | TGTGCCAGCAGCGTGTACGGGGATCAGCCCCAGCATTTT
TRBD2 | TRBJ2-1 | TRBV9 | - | CASSALAGLYNEQFF | TGTGCCAGCAGCGCACTAGCGGGGTTATACAATGAGCAGTTCTTC
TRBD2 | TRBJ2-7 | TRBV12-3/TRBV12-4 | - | CASRESGVYEQYF | TGTGCCAGCAGAGAGAGCGGGGTCTACGAGCAGTACTTC
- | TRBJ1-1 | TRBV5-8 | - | CASSLAGNTEAFF | TGTGCCAGCAGCTTGGCCGGGAACACTGAAGCTTTCTTT
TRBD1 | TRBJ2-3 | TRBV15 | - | CATYLTGDPTDTQYF | TGTGCCACCTATTTGACAGGGGATCCCACAGATACGCAGTATTTT
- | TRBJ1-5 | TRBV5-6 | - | CASSLGTGNQPQHF | TGTGCCAGCAGCTTGGGGACAGGCAATCAGCCCCAGCATTTT
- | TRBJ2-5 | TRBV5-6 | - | CASSLARGQGLLEQETQYF | TGTGCCAGCAGCTTGGCCCGCGGGCAGGGGCTCCTGGAACAAGAGACCCAGTACTTC
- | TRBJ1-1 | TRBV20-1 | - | CSAHRGTEAFF | TGCAGTGCTCATCGGGGCACTGAAGCTTTCTTT
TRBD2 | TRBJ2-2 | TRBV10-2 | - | CASKAGLNTGELFF | TGCGCCAGCAAAGCGGGACTGAACACCGGGGAGCTGTTTTTT
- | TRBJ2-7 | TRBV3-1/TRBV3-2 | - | CASSQETQSYEQYF | TGTGCCAGCAGCCAAGAAACCCAGTCCTACGAGCAGTACTTC
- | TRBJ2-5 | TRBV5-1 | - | CASSRGTASETQYF | TGCGCCAGCAGTCGGGGGACAGCATCAGAGACCCAGTACTTC
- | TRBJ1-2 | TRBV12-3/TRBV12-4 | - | CASTGRGLGYTF | TGTGCCAGCACGGGGAGGGGACTTGGCTACACCTTC
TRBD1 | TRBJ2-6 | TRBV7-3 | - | CASSIQTGGSSGANVLTF | TGTGCCAGCAGCATCCAGACAGGGGGTTCCTCTGGGGCCAACGTCCTGACTTTC
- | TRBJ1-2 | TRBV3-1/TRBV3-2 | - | CASSQGAGNYGYTF | TGTGCCAGCAGCCAAGGAGCAGGGAACTATGGCTACACCTTC
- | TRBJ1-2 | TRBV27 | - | CASSPPRGNYGYTF | TGTGCCAGCAGTCCACCTCGAGGGAACTATGGCTACACCTTC
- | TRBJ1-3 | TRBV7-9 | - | CASSPPGVGNTIYF | TGTGCCAGCAGCCCGCCAGGGGTTGGAAACACCATATATTTT
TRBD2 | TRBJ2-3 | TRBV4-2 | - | CASSQELAGGPNTQYF | TGTGCCAGCAGCCAAGAACTAGCGGGAGGGCCGAATACGCAGTATTTT
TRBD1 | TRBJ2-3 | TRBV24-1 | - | CATSDQTGSTDTQYF | TGTGCCACCAGTGATCAGACAGGGAGCACAGATACGCAGTATTTT
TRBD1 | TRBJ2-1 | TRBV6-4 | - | CASSYSGTGEQFF | TGTGCCAGCAGTTACTCCGGGACAGGGGAGCAGTTCTTC
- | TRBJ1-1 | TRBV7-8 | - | CASSLWSGVTEAFF | TGTGCCAGCAGCTTATGGTCGGGAGTCACTGAAGCTTTCTTT
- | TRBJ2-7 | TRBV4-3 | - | CASSQETSYEQYF | TGCGCCAGCAGCCAAGAAACAAGCTACGAGCAGTACTTC
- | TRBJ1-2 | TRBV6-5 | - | CASSTRTVGYGYTF | TGTGCCAGCAGTACCCGGACAGTGGGGTATGGCTACACCTTC
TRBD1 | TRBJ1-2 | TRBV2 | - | CASRIDRAANGYTF | TGTGCCAGCAGGATTGACAGGGCCGCCAATGGCTACACCTTC
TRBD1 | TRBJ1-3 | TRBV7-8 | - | CASSSGTGDGNTIYF | TGTGCCAGCAGCTCCGGGACAGGTGATGGAAACACCATATATTTT
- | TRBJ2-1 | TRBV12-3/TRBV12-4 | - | CASSLGLASEQFF | TGTGCCAGCAGTTTGGGACTCGCCAGTGAGCAGTTCTTC
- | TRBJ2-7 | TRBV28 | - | CASRTKPVYEQYF | TGTGCCAGCAGGACAAAACCCGTATACGAGCAGTACTTC
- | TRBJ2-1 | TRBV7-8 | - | CASSLALAGYNEQFF | TGTGCCAGCAGCTTAGCACTAGCCGGATACAATGAGCAGTTCTTC
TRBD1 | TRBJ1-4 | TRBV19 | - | CASSTGQGGSPEKLFF | TGTGCCAGTAGTACCGGACAGGGTGGAAGTCCCGAAAAACTGTTTTTT
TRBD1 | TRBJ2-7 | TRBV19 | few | CASSLRDSSYEQYF | TGTGCCAGTAGTCTCCGGGACAGCTCCTACGAGCAGTACTTC
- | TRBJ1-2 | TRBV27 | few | CASSLTQANYGYTF | TGTGCCAGCAGTTTAACCCAGGCTAACTATGGCTACACCTTC
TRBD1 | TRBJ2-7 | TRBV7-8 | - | CASSQGTGGPYEQYF | TGTGCCAGCAGCCAGGGGACAGGGGGTCCCTACGAGCAGTACTTC